These 19 T cell receptor beta chains came from one sample sequenced in a study of CD8 T cells in Susac syndrome. The RNA, about 0.5 to 1 ug, was put through reverse transcription using random hexamers. TCRdb re-analysed the immunoSEQ multiplex PCR reads in MiXCR, keeping a single row per CDR3 protein. The sample lists about 300,000 distinct CDR3 sequences, 65% to 90% occurring once. Input material: CD8+ T cells from PBMCs. These receptors were taken from a human donor with multiple sclerosis.

In DNA, the CDR3 is TGTGCCAGCAGTTTACTCGACTATACAGGAACCGGGGAGCTGTTTTTT. Translating it yields CASSLLDYTGTGELFF. This chain connects TRBV28 to TRBJ2-2, with D tentatively TRBD1 or TRBD2 (5 bases each). Between the trimmed V and J ends, which lost 2 bases and 5 bases, there was a span of 15 bases. CDR1 MDHEN and CDR2 SYDVKM come from the germline V gene. The CDR3 loop spans 16 amino acids.

CDR3 region: CAWSVWEGTEAFF. The CDR3 DNA is TGTGCCTGGAGTGTATGGGAGGGGACTGAAGCTTTCTTT. V is TRBV30 and J is TRBJ1-1, with D possibly being TRBD1 (5 bases). Between the trimmed V and J ends, which lost 0 bases and 5 bases, there was a span of 10 bases. Germline V gene sequence: CDR1 GTSNPN, CDR2 SVGIG (reference sequence). CDR3 length: 13 amino acids.

The rearrangement links TRBV4-3 to TRBJ2-2, with a tentative D call TRBD2 (5 bases). The CDR3 is made up of 16 amino acids. Germline lookup yields CDR1 LGHNA and CDR2 YSLEER. The V end was cut by 0 bases, the J end by 5 bases, with 13 bases between. As DNA, the CDR3 is TGCGCCAGCAGCCAAGATCGGCGGGCTGGGACCGGGGAGCTGTTTTTT. This sequence encodes CASSQDRRAGTGELFF.

The chain joins TRBV5-4 to TRBJ1-3, with TRBD1 as a possible D gene (5 bases). Trimming shortened V by 4 bases and J by 2 bases, and 10 bases separated the two germline ends. The germline V gene encodes CDR1 SGHNT and CDR2 YYREEE (reference sequence). The CDR3 length is 14 residues. CDR3 sequence reads: CASSARGTGNTIYF. Here the CDR3 DNA reads TGTGCCAGCAGCGCGAGGGGAACTGGAAACACCATATATTTT.

The chain recombines TRBV20-1 with TRBJ2-3; D is unresolved. Germline-derived CDR1 and CDR2 are DFQATT and SNEGSKA (reference sequence). Trimming took off 0 bases at V and 4 bases at J, with 14 bases between the two ends. This CDR3 comprises 15 residues. The DNA of the CDR3 is TGCAGTGCTAGAGAATACCCTGAATTAGCAGATACGCAGTATTTT. Translating it yields CSAREYPELADTQYF.

This chain joins TRBV13 and TRBJ2-7; D unclear. CDR1 is PRHDT, CDR2 FYEKMQ, per germline (reference sequence). There are 14 residues in the CDR3. The V end lost 4 bases, the J end lost 5 bases, and 15 bases lay between the germline ends. The CDR3 DNA is TGTGCCAGCAGCTCGGGTCGCGGTACCCACGAGCAGTACTTC. Residues: CASSSGRGTHEQYF.

CDR3 residues: CAWNPGQGVEKLFF. CDR3 DNA: TGTGCCTGGAACCCGGGACAAGGGGTTGAAAAACTGTTTTTT. The chain joins TRBV30 to TRBJ1-4; weak D call: TRBD1 (6 bases). V dropped 4 bases and J dropped 7 bases, with 16 bases sitting between them. Per germline, CDR1 GTSNPN and CDR2 SVGIG (reference sequence). The CDR3 is made up of 14 amino acids.

This chain uses TRBV9 with TRBJ2-2; D remains unclear. The ends were cut back, 0 bases at V and 6 bases at J, with 15 bases in the middle. This CDR3 is 16 amino acids long. Germline V gene data show CDR1 as SGDLS and CDR2 as YYNGEE. This CDR3 is CASSVGRPRVAGELFF. CDR3 nucleotide sequence: TGTGCCAGCAGCGTAGGGCGGCCCCGCGTCGCCGGGGAGCTGTTTTTT.

The chain is built from TRBV7-9 and TRBJ2-1; 10 bases fit TRBD2. CDR1 and CDR2 (germline): SEHNR, FQNEAQ (reference sequence). Trimming at V came to 5 bases and at J to 5 bases, leaving 9 bases not matched to a gene. The length of the CDR3 is 16 residues. The CDR3: CASSPRTSGTHNEQFF. The CDR3 DNA follows: TGTGCCAGCAGCCCCCGGACTAGCGGAACCCACAATGAGCAGTTCTTC. Full variable domain (remainder filled in from reference TRBV7-9 and TRBJ2-1): DTGVSQNPRHKITKRGQNVTFRCDPISEHNRLYWYRQTLGQGPEFLTYFQNEAQLEKSRLLSDRFSAERPKGSFSTLEIQRTEQGDSAMYLCASSPRTSGTHNEQFFGPGTRLTVL.

This clonotype showed up just a few times. The chain employs TRBV27 and TRBJ2-7, with D maybe TRBD1 (6 bases). Trimming cost V 6 bases and J 2 bases, with 11 bases left between them. CDR3 length: 13 amino acids. The V gene's germline CDR1 is MNHEY and CDR2 SMNVEV (reference sequence). The CDR3 DNA follows: TGTGCCAGCAGCCCCGGGACACCCTACGAGCAGTACTTC. It translates to CASSPGTPYEQYF.

This clonotype was counted a few times. This sequence joins TRBV28 and TRBJ2-7, with D perhaps TRBD2 (6 bases). The germline CDR1 and CDR2 sequences are MDHEN and SYDVKM. Trimming removed 2 bases from V and 6 bases from J, with 11 bases in between. This CDR3 is built from 13 residues. The CDR3 DNA reads as TGTGCCAGCAGTTTAGTGAGGGGAGGCGAGCAGTACTTC. Translating it yields CASSLVRGGEQYF.

This sequence joins TRBV2 and TRBJ2-2; tentatively, D is TRBD2 (5 bases). V lost 3 bases to trimming and J lost 6 bases, with 11 bases between them. CDR1 is SNHLY and CDR2 is FYNNEI in the germline V gene. The CDR3 has 14 amino acids. The CDR3 loop reads CASSDHGKSGELFF. The CDR3 DNA is TGTGCCAGCAGTGATCACGGGAAGTCCGGGGAGCTGTTTTTT.

The rearrangement uses TRBV14 and TRBJ2-1; 8 bases map to TRBD1. V shed 0 bases, J shed 5 bases, and the junction held 6 bases outside the gene matches. Germline loops: CDR1 SGHDN, CDR2 FVKESK. This CDR3 is built from 16 residues. The CDR3 DNA follows: TGTGCCAGCAGCCAAGAAGGCAGGGGGCTGAACAATGAGCAGTTCTTC. Its protein is CASSQEGRGLNNEQFF. The full variable domain, rest sourced from reference TRBV14 and TRBJ2-1, is EAGVTQFPSHSVIEKGQTVTLRCDPISGHDNLYWYRRVMGKEIKFLLHFVKESKQDESGMPNNRFLAERTGGTYSTLKVQPAELEDSGVYFCASSQEGRGLNNEQFFGPGTRLTVL.

The rearrangement uses TRBV5-1 and TRBJ2-1; D unclear. The V end lost 4 bases, the J end lost 5 bases, and 10 bases lay between the germline ends. Germline CDR1 and CDR2: SGHRS and YFSETQ. This CDR3 has 13 residues. The CDR3 spells CASSLYTNNEQFF. Here the CDR3 DNA reads TGCGCCAGCAGCCTTTATACTAACAATGAGCAGTTCTTC. The whole variable domain, filled in from reference TRBV5-1 and TRBJ2-1, reads KAGVTQTPRYLIKTRGQQVTLSCSPISGHRSVSWYQQTPGQGLQFLFEYFSETQRNKGNFPGRFSGRQFSNSRSEMNVSTLELGDSALYLCASSLYTNNEQFFGPGTRLTVL.

The chain couples TRBV4-3 to TRBJ1-2; TRBD1 might be the D (5 bases). Trimming left V 3 bases short and J 6 bases short, with 26 bases between. Germline V gene sequence: CDR1 LGHNA, CDR2 YSLEER. The CDR3 runs 18 residues. In nucleotides, the CDR3 is TGCGCCAGCAGCCATGCTAGTTGGTGGGGTGGAATGACAGATGGCTACACCTTC. It is translated as CASSHASWWGGMTDGYTF.

The chain recombines TRBV6-2 or TRBV6-3 with TRBJ1-2; D gene uncertain. CDR3 length: 13 residues. CDR1 MNHEY and CDR2 SVGEGT come from the germline V gene. V shed 3 bases and J shed 4 bases, with 9 bases lying between them. DNA of the CDR3: TGTGCCAGCAGTTATCAAGCAGCCTATGGCTACACCTTC. Translation gives CASSYQAAYGYTF.

The chain links TRBV15 to TRBJ2-1; 12 bases are a match to TRBD2. The length of the CDR3 is 19 residues. CDR1 is LNHNV, CDR2 YYDKDF, per germline (reference sequence). The V segment lost 3 bases and the J segment 0 bases; nucleotides outside the gene matches: 9. The CDR3 DNA reads TGTGCCACCAGCAGGGTTAGACTAGCGGGAGTATACTCCTACAATGAGCAGTTCTTC. Residues: CATSRVRLAGVYSYNEQFF.

In its sample, this clonotype was seen once. The chain recombines TRBV30 with TRBJ2-7; D uncertain. From germline, CDR1 is GTSNPN and CDR2 SVGIG (reference sequence). The CDR3 length is 12 residues. V was shortened by 5 bases and J by 0 bases, with 8 bases between the two germline ends. The CDR3 DNA reads as TGTGCCTGGGAAGACAACTCCTACGAGCAGTACTTC. It yields the protein CAWEDNSYEQYF.

V and J are TRBV7-2 and TRBJ1-5; D not certain. The V and J ends lost 1 base and 0 bases respectively, with 10 bases between them. This CDR3 is built from 16 residues. Germline V gene sequence: CDR1 SGHTA, CDR2 FQGNSA. The CDR3 loop reads CASSLGTAYSNQPQHF. In nucleotides, the CDR3 is TGTGCCAGCAGCTTAGGTACGGCTTATAGCAATCAGCCCCAGCATTTT.